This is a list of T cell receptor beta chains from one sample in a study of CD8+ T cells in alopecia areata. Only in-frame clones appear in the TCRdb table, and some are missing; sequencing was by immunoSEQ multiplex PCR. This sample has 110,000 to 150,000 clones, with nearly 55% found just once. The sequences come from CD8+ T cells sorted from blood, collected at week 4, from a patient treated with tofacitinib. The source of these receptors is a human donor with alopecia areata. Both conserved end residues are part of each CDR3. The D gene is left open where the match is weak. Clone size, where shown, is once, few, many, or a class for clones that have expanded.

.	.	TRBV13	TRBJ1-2	TGTGCCAGCAGCGCTCAGGGCATCCGCTATGGCTACACCTTC	CASSAQGIRYGYTF
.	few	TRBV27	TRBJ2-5	TGTGCCAGCAGTTCCACTGGTACCCAGTACTTC	CASSSTGTQYF
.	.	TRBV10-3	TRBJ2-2	TGTGCCATCGCCGCAGCTACCGGGGAGCTGTTTTTT	CAIAAATGELFF
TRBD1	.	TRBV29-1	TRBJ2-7	TGCAGCGTTGCCTACAGGGGACCCTACGAGCAGTACTTC	CSVAYRGPYEQYF
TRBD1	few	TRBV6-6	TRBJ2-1	TGTGCCAGCAGTTTCCCAGGGGGCCGGGATGAGCAGTTCTTC	CASSFPGGRDEQFF
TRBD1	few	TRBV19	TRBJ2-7	TGTGCCAGTGCCGGACAGGGTTGGGACGAGCAGTACTTC	CASAGQGWDEQYF
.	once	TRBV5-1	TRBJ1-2	TGCGCCAGCAGCTTGTGGGGAGCTTCCGACCCCTATGGCTACACCTTC	CASSLWGASDPYGYTF
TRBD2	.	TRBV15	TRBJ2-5	TGTGCCACCAGCAGAGATTGGGGCGGGGGACCACAAGAGACCCAGTACTTC	CATSRDWGGGPQETQYF
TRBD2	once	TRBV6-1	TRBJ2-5	TGTGCCAGCAGTGAGGGGGACTACCGCCAAGAGACCCAGTACTTC	CASSEGDYRQETQYF
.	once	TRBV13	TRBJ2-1	TGTGCCAGCAGCAGCCCCTCCAATGAGCAGTTCTTC	CASSSPSNEQFF
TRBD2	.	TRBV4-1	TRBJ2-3	TGCGCCAGCAGCCAAGGTCTAGCGGGTATATTTGTGGATACGCAGTATTTT	CASSQGLAGIFVDTQYF
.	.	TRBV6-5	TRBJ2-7	TGTGCCAGCAGTTACTCCCAGGGCTACGAGCAGTACTTC	CASSYSQGYEQYF
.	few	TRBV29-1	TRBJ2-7	TGCAGCGTTGAAGGCCAGGAGCGAGGGGGGGCCTCCTACGAGCAGTACTTC	CSVEGQERGGASYEQYF
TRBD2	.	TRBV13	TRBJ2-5	TGTGCCAGCAGCTACGGGACTAGCGGGAAAGAGACCCAGTACTTC	CASSYGTSGKETQYF
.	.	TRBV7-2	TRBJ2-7	TGTGCCAGCAGCTTAGCGGGCCAGTCCCGCTCCTACGAGCAGTACTTC	CASSLAGQSRSYEQYF
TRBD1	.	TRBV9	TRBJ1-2	TGTGCCAGCAGCGCCAACCGGGGACAGGACCACACTAACTATGGCTACACCTTC	CASSANRGQDHTNYGYTF
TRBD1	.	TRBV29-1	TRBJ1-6	TGCAGCGCTCAGGGTGACAGGGATCGCTATTCACCCCTCCACTTT	CSAQGDRDRYSPLHF
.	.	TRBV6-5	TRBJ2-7	TGTGCCAGCAGCCACTCGTCCTACGAGCAGTACTTC	CASSHSSYEQYF
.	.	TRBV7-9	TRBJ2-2	TGTGCCAGCAGCTCCAACGATTGGAGAGGGGACTACACCGGGGAGCTGTTTTTT	CASSSNDWRGDYTGELFF
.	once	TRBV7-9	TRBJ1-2	TGTGCCAGCAGATCCCCCCTCGGAGGGCAAGGCTACACCTTC	CASRSPLGGQGYTF
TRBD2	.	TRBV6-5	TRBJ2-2	TGTGCCAGCAGTTACCCTAGCGGGGGGAACACCGGGGAGCTGCTTTTT	CASSYPSGGNTGELLF
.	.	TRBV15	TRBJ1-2	TGTGCCACCAGCAGAGTGTCTGGGGATTGGGTTGGCTACACCTTC	CATSRVSGDWVGYTF
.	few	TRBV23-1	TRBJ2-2	TGCGCCAGCAGACCCTTCACCGGGGAGCTGTTTTTT	CASRPFTGELFF
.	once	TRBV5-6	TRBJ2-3	TGTGCCAGCAGCTTGGGGCCTGGGAGGTTCGCCACAGATACGCAGTATTTT	CASSLGPGRFATDTQYF
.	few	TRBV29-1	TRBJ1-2	TGCAGCGTAACAGGTTCGAATGGCTACACCTTC	CSVTGSNGYTF
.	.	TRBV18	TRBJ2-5	TGTGCCAGCTCACTACTAACCCCGGGCGCACAAGAGACCCAGTACTTC	CASSLLTPGAQETQYF
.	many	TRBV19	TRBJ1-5	TGTGCCAGTAGTCCAGGACAGCGCCAGCATTTT	CASSPGQRQHF
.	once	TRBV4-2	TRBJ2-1	TGTGCCAGCTCAACACCGGGCGAGTACAATGAGCAGTTCTTC	CASSTPGEYNEQFF
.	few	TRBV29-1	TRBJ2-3	TGCAGCGTTGGGCCGACCACAGATACGCAGTATTTT	CSVGPTTDTQYF